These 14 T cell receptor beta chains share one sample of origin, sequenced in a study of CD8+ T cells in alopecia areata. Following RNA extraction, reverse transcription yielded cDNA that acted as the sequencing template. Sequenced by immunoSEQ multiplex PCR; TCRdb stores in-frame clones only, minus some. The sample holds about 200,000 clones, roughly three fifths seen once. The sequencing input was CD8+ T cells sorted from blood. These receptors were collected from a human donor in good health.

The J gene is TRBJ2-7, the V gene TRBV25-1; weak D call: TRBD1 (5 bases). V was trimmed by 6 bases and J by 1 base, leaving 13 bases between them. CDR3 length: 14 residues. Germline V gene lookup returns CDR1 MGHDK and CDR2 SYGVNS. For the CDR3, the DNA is TGTGCCAGCAGCCCGAAGGGGCGGTCCTACGAGCAGTACTTC. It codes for CASSPKGRSYEQYF.

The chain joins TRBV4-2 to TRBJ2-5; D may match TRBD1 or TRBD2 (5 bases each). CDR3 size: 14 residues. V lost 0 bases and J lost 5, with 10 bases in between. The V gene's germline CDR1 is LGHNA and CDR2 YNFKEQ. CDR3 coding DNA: TGTGCCAGCAGCCAAGACCAAGGGGAGGAGACCCAGTACTTC. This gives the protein CASSQDQGEETQYF.

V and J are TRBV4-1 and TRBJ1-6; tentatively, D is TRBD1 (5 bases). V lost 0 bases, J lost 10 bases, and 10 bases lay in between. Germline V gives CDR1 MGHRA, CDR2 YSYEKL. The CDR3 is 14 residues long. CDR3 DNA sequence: TGCGCCAGCAGCCAAGATAGAGGGACCTCACCCCTCCACTTT. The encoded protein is CASSQDRGTSPLHF.

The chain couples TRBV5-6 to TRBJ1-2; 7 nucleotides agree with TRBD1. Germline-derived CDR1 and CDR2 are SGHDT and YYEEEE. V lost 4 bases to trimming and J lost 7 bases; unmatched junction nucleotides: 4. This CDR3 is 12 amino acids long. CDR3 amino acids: CASSPGGAGYTF. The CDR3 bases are TGTGCCAGCAGCCCAGGGGGGGCTGGCTACACCTTC.

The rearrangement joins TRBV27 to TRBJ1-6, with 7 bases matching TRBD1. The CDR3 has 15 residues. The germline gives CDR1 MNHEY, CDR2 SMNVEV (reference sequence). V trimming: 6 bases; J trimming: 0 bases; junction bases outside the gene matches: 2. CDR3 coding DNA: TGTGCCAGCAGCTGGGACAGCTCCTATAATTCACCCCTCCACTTT. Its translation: CASSWDSSYNSPLHF.

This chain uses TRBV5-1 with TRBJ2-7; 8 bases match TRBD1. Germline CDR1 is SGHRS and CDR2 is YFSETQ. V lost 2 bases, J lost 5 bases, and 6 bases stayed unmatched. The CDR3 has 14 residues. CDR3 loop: CASSFSGQGDEQYF. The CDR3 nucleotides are TGCGCCAGCAGCTTCTCAGGACAGGGTGACGAGCAGTACTTC. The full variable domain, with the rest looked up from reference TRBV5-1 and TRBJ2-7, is KAGVTQTPRYLIKTRGQQVTLSCSPISGHRSVSWYQQTPGQGLQFLFEYFSETQRNKGNFPGRFSGRQFSNSRSEMNVSTLELGDSALYLCASSFSGQGDEQYFGPGTRLTVT.

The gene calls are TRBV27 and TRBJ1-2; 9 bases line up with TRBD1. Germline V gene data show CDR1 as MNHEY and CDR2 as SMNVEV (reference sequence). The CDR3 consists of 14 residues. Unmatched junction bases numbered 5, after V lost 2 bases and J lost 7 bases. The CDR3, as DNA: TGTGCCAGCAGTTTACTTGGGACAGGGAGTGGCTACACCTTC. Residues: CASSLLGTGSGYTF.

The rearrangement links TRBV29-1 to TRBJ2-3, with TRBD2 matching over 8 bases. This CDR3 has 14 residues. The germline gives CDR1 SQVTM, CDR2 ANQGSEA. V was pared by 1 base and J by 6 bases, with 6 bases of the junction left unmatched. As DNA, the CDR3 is TGCAGCGTTGAAGCGGGGGGGCCTGTGGATACGCAGTATTTT. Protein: CSVEAGGPVDTQYF.

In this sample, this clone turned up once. The CDR3 DNA is TGCAGCGTTGTTCCCCCGGACAGGGTCTATGGCTACACCTTC. As protein: CSVVPPDRVYGYTF. V and J are TRBV29-1 and TRBJ1-2; 8 bases line up with TRBD1. CDR3 length: 14 amino acids. Per the germline V gene, CDR1 is SQVTM and CDR2 is ANQGSEA. Unmatched junction bases numbered 8, after V lost 4 bases and J lost 4 bases. Based on the CDR3 plus reference TRBV29-1 and TRBJ1-2, the full variable domain is SAVISQKPSRDICQRGTSLTIQCQVDSQVTMMFWYRQQPGQSLTLIATANQGSEATYESGFVIDKFPISRPNLTFSTLTVSNMSPEDSSIYLCSVVPPDRVYGYTFGSGTRLTVV.

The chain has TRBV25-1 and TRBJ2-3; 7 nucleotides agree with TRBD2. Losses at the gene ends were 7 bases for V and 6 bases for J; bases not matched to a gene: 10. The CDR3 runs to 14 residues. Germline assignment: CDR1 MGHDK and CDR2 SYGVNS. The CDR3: CASTQRGSGDTQYF. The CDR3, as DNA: TGTGCCAGCACCCAGCGGGGATCAGGGGATACGCAGTATTTT.

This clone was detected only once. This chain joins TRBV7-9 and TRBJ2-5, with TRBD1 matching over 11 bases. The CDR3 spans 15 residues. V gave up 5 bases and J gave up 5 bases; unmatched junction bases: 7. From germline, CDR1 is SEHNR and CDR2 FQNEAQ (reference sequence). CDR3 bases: TGTGCCAGCAGCGGTCCCGGGACAGGGGGTGAGACCCAGTACTTC. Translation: CASSGPGTGGETQYF.

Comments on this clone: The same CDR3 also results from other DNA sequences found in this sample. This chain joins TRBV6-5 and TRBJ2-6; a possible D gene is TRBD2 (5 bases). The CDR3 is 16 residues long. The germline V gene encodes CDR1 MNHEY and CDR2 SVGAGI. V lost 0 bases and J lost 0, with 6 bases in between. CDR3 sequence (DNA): TGTGCCAGCAGTTACTCAGAGGGCTCTGGGGCCAACGTCCTGACTTTC. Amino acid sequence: CASSYSEGSGANVLTF.

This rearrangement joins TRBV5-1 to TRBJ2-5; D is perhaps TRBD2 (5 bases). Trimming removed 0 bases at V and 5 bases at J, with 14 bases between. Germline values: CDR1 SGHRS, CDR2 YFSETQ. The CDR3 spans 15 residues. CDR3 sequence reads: CASSLESSGGETQYF. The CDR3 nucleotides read TGCGCCAGCAGCTTGGAGAGCTCAGGCGGGGAGACCCAGTACTTC.

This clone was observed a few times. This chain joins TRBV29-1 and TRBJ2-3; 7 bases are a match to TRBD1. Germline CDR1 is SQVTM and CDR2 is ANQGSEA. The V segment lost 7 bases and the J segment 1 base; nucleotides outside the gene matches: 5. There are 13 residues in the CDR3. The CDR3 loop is CSAGDSGTDTQYF. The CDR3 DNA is TGCAGCGCTGGGGACAGCGGCACAGATACGCAGTATTTT.